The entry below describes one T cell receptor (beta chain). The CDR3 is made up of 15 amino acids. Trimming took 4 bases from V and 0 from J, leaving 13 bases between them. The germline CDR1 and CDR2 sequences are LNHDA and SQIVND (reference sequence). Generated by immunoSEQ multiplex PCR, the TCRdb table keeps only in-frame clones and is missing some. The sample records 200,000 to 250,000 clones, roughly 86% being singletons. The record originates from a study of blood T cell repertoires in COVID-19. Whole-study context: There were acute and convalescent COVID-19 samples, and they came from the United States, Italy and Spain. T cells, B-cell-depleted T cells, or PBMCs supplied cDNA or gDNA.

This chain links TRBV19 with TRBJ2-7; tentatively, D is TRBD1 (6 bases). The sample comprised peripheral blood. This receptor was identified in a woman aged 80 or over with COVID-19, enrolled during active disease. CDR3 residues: CASSSALRGSYEQYF. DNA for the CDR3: TGTGCCAGTAGTAGCGCCCTCAGGGGCTCCTACGAGCAGTACTTC.